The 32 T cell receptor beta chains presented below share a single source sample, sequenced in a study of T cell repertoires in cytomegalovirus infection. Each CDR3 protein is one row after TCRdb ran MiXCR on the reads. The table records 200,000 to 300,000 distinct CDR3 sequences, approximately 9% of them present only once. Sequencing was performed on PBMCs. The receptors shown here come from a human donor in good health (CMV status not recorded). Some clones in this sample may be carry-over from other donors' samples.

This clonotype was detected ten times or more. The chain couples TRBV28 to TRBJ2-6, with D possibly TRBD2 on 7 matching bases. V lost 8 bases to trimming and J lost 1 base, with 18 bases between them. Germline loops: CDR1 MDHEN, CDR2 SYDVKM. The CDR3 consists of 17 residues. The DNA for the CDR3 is TGTGCCAGCGGGAGGGGGGGCAAACCATCTGGGGCCAACGTCCTGACTTTC. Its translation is CASGRGGKPSGANVLTF.

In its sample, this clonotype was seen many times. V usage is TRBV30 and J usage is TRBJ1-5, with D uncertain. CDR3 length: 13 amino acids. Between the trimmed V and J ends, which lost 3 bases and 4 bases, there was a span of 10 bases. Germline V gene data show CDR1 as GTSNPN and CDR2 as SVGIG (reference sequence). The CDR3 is CAWSDTQNQPQHF. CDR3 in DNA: TGTGCCTGGAGCGATACTCAAAATCAGCCCCAGCATTTT.

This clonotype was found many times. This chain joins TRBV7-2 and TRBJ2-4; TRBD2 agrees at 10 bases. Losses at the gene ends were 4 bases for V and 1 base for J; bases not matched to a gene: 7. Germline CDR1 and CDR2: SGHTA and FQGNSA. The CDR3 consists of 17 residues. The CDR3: CASSSTLAGEAKNIQYF. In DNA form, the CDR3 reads TGTGCCAGCAGCTCAACGCTAGCGGGAGAGGCCAAAAACATTCAGTACTTC.

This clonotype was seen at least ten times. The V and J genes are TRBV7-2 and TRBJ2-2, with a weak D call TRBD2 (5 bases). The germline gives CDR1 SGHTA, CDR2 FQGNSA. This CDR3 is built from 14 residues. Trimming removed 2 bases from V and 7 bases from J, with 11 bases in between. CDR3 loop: CASSLRGLGGELFF. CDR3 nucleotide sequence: TGTGCCAGCAGCTTACGAGGGCTCGGCGGGGAGCTGTTTTTT.

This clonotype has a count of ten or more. CDR3 region: CASSLSQGRLDQHF. The CDR3 DNA sequence: TGTGCCAGCAGCTTATCACAGGGTCGGCTGGACCAGCATTTT. This chain connects TRBV7-8 to TRBJ1-5, with D possibly matching TRBD1 (6 bases). The CDR3 loop spans 14 amino acids. Trimming took off 2 bases at V and 12 bases at J, with 17 bases between the two ends. The germline V gene encodes CDR1 SGHVS and CDR2 FQNEAQ.

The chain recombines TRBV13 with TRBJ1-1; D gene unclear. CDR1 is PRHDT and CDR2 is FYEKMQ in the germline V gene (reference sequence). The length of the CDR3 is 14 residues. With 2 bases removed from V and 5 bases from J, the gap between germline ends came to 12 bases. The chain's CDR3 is CASSLKTEGTEAFF. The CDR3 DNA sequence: TGTGCCAGCAGCTTAAAAACAGAGGGAACTGAAGCTTTCTTT. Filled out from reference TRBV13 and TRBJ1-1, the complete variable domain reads AAGVIQSPRHLIKEKRETATLKCYPIPRHDTVYWYQQGPGQDPQFLISFYEKMQSDKGSIPDRFSAQQFSDYHSELNMSSLELGDSALYFCASSLKTEGTEAFFGQGTRLTVV.

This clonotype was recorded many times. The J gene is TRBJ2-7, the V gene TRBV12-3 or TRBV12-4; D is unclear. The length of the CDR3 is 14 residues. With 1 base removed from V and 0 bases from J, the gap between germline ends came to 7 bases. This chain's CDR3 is CASSLGKSSYEQYF. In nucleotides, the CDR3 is TGTGCCAGCAGTTTAGGGAAGAGCTCCTACGAGCAGTACTTC.

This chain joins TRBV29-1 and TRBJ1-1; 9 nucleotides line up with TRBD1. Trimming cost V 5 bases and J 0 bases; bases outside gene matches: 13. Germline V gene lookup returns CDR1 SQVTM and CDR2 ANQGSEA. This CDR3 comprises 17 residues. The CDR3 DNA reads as TGCAGCGTTAGGGGAGCCGGGACAGGGCTCATGAACACTGAAGCTTTCTTT. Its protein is CSVRGAGTGLMNTEAFF.

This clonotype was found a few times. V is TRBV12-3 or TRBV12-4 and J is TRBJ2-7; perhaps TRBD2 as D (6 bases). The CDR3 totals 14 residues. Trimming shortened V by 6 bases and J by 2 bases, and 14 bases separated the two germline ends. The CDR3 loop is CASSQGGGPYEQYF. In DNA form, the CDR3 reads TGTGCCAGCAGCCAGGGAGGCGGCCCCTACGAGCAGTACTTC.

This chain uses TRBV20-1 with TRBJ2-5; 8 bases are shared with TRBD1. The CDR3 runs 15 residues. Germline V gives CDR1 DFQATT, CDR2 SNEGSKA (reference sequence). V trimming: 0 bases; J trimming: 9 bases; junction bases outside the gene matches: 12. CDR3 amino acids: CSARDGTGQARAQYF. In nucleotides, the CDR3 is TGCAGTGCTAGAGATGGCACGGGACAGGCGAGGGCCCAGTACTTC.

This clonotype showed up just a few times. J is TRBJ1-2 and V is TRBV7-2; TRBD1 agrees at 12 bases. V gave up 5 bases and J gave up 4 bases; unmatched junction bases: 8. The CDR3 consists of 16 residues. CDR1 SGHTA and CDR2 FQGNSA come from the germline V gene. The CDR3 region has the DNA TGTGCCAGCAGCCCAGGGGGGACAGGGGGCGTCTATGGCTACACCTTC. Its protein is CASSPGGTGGVYGYTF.

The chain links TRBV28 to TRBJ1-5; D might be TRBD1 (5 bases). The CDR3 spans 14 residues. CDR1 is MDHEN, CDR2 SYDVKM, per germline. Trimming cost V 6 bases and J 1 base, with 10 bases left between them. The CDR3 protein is CASRIGDSNQPQHF. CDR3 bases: TGTGCCAGCAGGATCGGGGACAGCAATCAGCCCCAGCATTTT.

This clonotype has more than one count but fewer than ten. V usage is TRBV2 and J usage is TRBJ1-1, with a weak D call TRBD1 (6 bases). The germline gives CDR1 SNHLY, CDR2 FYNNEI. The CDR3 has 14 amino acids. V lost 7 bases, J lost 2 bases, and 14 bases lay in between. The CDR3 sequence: CASIREQGNTEAFF. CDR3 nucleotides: TGTGCCAGCATTCGTGAACAGGGCAACACTGAAGCTTTCTTT. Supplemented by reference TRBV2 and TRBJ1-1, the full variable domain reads EPEVTQTPSHQVTQMGQEVILRCVPISNHLYFYWYRQILGQKVEFLVSFYNNEISEKSEIFDDQFSVERPDGSNFTLKIRSTKLEDSAMYFCASIREQGNTEAFFGQGTRLTVV.

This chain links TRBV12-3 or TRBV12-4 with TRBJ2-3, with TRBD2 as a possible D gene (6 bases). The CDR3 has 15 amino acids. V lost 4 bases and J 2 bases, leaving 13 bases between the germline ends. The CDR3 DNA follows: TGTGCCAGCAGTTCGGGACCGGGGGACACAGATACGCAGTATTTT. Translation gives CASSSGPGDTDTQYF.

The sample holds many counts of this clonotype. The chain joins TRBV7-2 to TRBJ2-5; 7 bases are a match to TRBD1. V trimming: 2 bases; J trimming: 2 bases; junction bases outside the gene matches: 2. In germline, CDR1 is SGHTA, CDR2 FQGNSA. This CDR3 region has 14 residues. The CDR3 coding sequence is TGTGCCAGCAGCTTAAGGGGGCGACAAGAGACCCAGTACTTC. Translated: CASSLRGRQETQYF.

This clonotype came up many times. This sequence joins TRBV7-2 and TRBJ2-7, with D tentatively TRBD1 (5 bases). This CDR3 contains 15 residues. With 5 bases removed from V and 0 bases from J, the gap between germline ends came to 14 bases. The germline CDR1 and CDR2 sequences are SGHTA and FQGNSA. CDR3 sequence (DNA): TGTGCCAGCAGCGTTGACAGTCCCAGCTCCTACGAGCAGTACTTC. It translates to CASSVDSPSSYEQYF.

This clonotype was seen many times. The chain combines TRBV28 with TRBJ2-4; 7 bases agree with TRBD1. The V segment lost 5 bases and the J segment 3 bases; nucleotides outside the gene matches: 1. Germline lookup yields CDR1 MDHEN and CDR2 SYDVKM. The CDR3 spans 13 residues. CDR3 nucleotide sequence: TGTGCCAGCAGTGGACAGGTCAAAAACATTCAGTACTTC. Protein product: CASSGQVKNIQYF.

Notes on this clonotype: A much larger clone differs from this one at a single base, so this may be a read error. The CDR3 region is CASSFKSKALF. The CDR3 nucleotides read TGTGCCAGCAGTTTCAAGAGTAAAGCTCTCTTT. The rearrangement joins TRBV12-3 or TRBV12-4 to TRBJ1-1; D unclear. There are 11 residues in the CDR3.

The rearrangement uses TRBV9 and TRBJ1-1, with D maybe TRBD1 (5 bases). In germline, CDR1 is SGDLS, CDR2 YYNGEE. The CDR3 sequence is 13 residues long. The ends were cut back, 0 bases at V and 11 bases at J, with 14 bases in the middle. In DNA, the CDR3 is TGTGCCAGCAGCGTAGTTGACAGCTTGGAGGCTTTCTTT. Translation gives CASSVVDSLEAFF.

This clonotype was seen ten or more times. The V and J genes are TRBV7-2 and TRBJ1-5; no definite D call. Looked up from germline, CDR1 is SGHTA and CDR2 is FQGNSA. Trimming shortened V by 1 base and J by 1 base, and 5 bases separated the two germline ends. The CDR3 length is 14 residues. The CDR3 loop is CASSLDSSNQPQHF. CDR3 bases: TGTGCCAGCAGCTTAGATAGCAGCAATCAGCCCCAGCATTTT.

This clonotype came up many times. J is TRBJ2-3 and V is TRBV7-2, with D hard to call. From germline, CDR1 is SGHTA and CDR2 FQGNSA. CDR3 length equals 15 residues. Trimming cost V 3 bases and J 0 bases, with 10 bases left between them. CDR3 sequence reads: CASSFTPVSTDTQYF. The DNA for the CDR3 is TGTGCCAGCAGCTTTACGCCTGTTAGCACAGATACGCAGTATTTT.

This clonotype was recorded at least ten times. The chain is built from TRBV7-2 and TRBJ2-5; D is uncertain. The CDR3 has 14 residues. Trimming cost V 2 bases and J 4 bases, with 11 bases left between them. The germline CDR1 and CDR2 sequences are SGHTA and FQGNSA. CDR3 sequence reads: CASSLSPASETQYF. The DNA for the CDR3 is TGTGCCAGCAGCTTATCGCCAGCCTCAGAGACCCAGTACTTC. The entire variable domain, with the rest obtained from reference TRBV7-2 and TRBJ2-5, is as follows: GAGVSQSPSNKVTEKGKDVELRCDPISGHTALYWYRQSLGQGLEFLIYFQGNSAPDKSGLPSDRFSAERTGGSVSTLTIQRTQQEDSAVYLCASSLSPASETQYFGPGTRLLVL.

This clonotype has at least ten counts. The chain's CDR3 is CSVRDYNNSPLHF. CDR3 DNA: TGCAGCGTCCGGGACTACAATAATTCACCCCTCCACTTT. The gene calls are TRBV29-1 and TRBJ1-6; D possibly corresponds to TRBD1 (5 bases). Between the trimmed V and J ends, which lost 6 bases and 5 bases, there was a span of 11 bases. CDR1 and CDR2 (germline): SQVTM, ANQGSEA. The CDR3 runs to 13 residues.

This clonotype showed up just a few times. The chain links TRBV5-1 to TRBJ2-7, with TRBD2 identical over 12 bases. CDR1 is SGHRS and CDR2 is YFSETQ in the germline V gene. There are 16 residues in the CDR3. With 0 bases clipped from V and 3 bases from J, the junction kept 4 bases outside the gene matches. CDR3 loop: CASSLGLAGVNYEQYF. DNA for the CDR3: TGCGCCAGCAGCTTGGGACTAGCGGGGGTCAACTACGAGCAGTACTTC.

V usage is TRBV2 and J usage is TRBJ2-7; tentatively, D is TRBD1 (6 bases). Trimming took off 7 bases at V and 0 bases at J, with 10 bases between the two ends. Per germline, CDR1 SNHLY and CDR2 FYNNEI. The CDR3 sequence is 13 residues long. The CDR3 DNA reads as TGTGCCAGCACCCGACAGGACTCCTACGAGCAGTACTTC. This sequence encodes CASTRQDSYEQYF.

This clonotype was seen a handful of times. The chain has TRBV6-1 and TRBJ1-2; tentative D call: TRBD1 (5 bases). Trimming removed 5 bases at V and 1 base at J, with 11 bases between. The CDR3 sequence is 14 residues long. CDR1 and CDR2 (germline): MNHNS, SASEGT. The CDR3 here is CASSQGTINYGYTF. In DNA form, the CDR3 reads TGTGCCAGCAGTCAGGGAACCATTAACTATGGCTACACCTTC.

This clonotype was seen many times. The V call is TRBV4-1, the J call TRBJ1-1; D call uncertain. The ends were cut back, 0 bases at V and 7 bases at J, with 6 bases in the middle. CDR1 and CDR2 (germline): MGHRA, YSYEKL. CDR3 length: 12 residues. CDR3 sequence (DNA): TGCGCCAGCAGCCAAGATTTGGGTGAAGCTTTCTTT. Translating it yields CASSQDLGEAFF.

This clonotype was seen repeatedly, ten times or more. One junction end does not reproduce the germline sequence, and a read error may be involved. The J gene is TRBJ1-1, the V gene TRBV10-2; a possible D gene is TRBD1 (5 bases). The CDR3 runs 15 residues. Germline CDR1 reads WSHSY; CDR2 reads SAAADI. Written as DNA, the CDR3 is TGCGCCAGCAATGAGGGGCCTGGAATTAACACTGAAGCTTTCTTT. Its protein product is CASNEGPGINTEAFF.

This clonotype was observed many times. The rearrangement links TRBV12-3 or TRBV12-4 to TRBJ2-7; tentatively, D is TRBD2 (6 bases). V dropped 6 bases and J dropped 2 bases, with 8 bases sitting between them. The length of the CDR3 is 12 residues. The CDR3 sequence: CASRSGAYEQYF. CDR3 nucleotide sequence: TGTGCCAGCAGGTCGGGGGCCTACGAGCAGTACTTC.

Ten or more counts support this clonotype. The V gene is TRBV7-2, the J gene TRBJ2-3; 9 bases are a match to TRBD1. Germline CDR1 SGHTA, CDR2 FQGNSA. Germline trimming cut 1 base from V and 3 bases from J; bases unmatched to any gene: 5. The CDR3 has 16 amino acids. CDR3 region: CASSLVGTGLTDTQYF. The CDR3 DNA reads TGTGCCAGCAGCTTAGTAGGGACAGGGTTAACAGATACGCAGTATTTT.

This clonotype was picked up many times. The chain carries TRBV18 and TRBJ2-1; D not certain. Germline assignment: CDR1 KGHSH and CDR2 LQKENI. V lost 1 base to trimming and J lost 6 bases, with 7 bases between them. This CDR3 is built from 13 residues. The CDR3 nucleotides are TGTGCCAGCTCACCACTATCGGTCAATGAGCAGTTCTTC. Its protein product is CASSPLSVNEQFF.

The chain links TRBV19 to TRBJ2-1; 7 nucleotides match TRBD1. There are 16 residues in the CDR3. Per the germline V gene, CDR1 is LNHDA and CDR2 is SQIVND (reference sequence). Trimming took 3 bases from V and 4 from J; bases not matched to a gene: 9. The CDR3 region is CASSIATGARYNEQFF. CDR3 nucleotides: TGTGCCAGTAGTATCGCTACAGGGGCGCGTTACAATGAGCAGTTCTTC.